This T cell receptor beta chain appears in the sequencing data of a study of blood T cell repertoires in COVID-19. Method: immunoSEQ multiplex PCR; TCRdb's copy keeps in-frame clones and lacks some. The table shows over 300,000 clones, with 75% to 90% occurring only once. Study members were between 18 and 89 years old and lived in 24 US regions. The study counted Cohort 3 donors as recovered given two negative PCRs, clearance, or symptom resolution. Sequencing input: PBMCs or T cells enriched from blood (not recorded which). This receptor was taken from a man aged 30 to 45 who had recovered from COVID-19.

CDR3 sequence: CASSIKGSAGELFF. The CDR3 DNA reads as TGTGCCAGTAGTATCAAGGGGTCTGCCGGGGAGCTGTTTTTT. This chain uses TRBV19 with TRBJ2-2; a weak D match, TRBD1 (5 bases). V was shortened by 3 bases and J by 6 bases, with 11 bases between the two germline ends. The germline V gene has CDR1 LNHDA and CDR2 SQIVND (reference sequence). The CDR3 length is 14 residues.